This TCR beta chain was recovered during a study of cytomegalovirus exposure and HLA in healthy donors. Findings and limits, study-wide: In a later analysis, CMV-associated beta chains were mostly HLA-associated, it appeared.

Comment on this clone: Its cognate antigen is unknown.

PCR involved 60 Vbeta and 13 Jbeta primers. Produced via immunoSEQ multiplex PCR; TCRdb's table is partial and in-frame only. Of approximately 77,000 clones in the sample, more than 75% were seen once. The germline V gene encodes CDR1 SGDLS and CDR2 YYNGEE. The CDR3 totals 15 residues. V lost 3 bases, J lost 3 bases, and 8 bases stayed unmatched. The V and J genes are TRBV9 and TRBJ2-7; 8 bases are a match to TRBD1. Input material: PBMCs. This clonotype was obtained from a male donor in good health and CMV-seropositive. CDR3: CASSANGQGYYEQYF. The CDR3 DNA sequence: TGTGCCAGCAGCGCGAATGGACAGGGTTACTACGAGCAGTACTTC.